This TCR beta chain was recovered during a study of OX40 agonist ivuxolimab in advanced cancers. Whole-study context: Participants averaged about 60 years of age (range about 23 to 90) and were over 75% male.

This clone was seen only a few times. What it binds is unknown. Trimming removed 6 bases at V and 6 bases at J, with 12 bases between. Germline V gene data show CDR1 as MDHEN and CDR2 as SYDVKM. CDR3 length equals 13 residues. The method was immunoSEQ multiplex PCR; TCRdb's version includes in-frame clones alone and lacks a portion of them. The sample has approximately 60,000 clones, nearly 85% seen once; the top ten hold roughly 3.3%. Autoimmune disease history or systemic immunosuppression led to patient exclusion. The study, taken as a whole, reports: Both CD4+ and CD8+ T cell populations in blood had undergone clonal expansion by week 6 at 0.1 to 3.0 mg/kg.

This receptor was obtained from an adult with an advanced solid tumor such as melanoma, head and neck, liver or kidney cancer. Here the sequenced sample was CD4+ or CD8+ T cells sorted from blood, taken in a trial of the OX40 agonist ivuxolimab. The chain joins TRBV28 to TRBJ1-5; D is possibly TRBD1 (5 bases). The CDR3 reads CASRGGVSQPQHF. The CDR3 DNA is TGTGCCAGCAGGGGAGGGGTGAGTCAGCCCCAGCATTTT.